Described below is a single TCR beta chain sequence and its context. The repertoire was sequenced with immunoSEQ multiplex PCR; TCRdb's copy has only in-frame clones and lacks some. The sample records roughly 350,000 clones, more than 70% being singletons. The source of the sample is a study of blood T cell repertoires in COVID-19. Background on the study: Acute-phase and convalescent COVID-19 samples originated in the United States, Italy and Spain. In each case, the material was cDNA or gDNA derived from T cells, B-cell-depleted T cells, or PBMCs.

Followed longitudinally, the Seattle patients had been enrolled during active infection. The CDR3 length is 15 residues. Germline loops: CDR1 LNHNV, CDR2 YYDKDF (reference sequence). V was pared by 2 bases and J by 4 bases, with 5 bases of the junction left unmatched. The sample taken for sequencing was peripheral blood. This TCR was recovered from a woman aged 25 to 39 with COVID-19, enrolled during active disease. The rearrangement links TRBV15 to TRBJ2-1, with 7 bases aligning to TRBD1. The CDR3 region has the DNA TGTGCCACCAGCAGAAGGGACAGCCTTTACAATGAGCAGTTCTTC. Its translation: CATSRRDSLYNEQFF.